A single sample gave rise to the 28 T cell receptor beta chains below, sequenced in a study of PD-1 blockade in classical Hodgkin lymphoma. With no exception, relapse followed autologous stem cell transplantation in all patients, and brentuximab vedotin exposure varied. Some clones are missing from TCRdb's copy, which holds only in-frame ones; the method was immunoSEQ multiplex PCR. Found here are 45,000 to 55,000 clones, around 67% of them singletons; the top ten hold about 16%. Sequenced here: peripheral blood mononuclear cells (PBMCs), sampled before the second cycle of nivolumab. The receptors were gathered from a human donor with classical Hodgkin lymphoma.

V usage is TRBV7-2 and J usage is TRBJ2-5; D gene uncertain. Trimming cost V 5 bases and J 9 bases, with 13 bases left between them. The CDR3 sequence is 12 residues long. Germline assignment: CDR1 SGHTA and CDR2 FQGNSA. CDR3 DNA: TGTGCCAGCAGCCACCCGGCGGCGGCCCAGTACTTC. This sequence encodes CASSHPAAAQYF.

The chain carries TRBV28 and TRBJ2-1; D unclear. The germline gives CDR1 MDHEN, CDR2 SYDVKM. Trimming took 6 bases from V and 0 from J, leaving 9 bases between them. The CDR3 consists of 14 residues. The CDR3 loop is CASSQVLSYNEQFF. As DNA, the CDR3 is TGTGCCAGCAGCCAAGTTCTCTCCTACAATGAGCAGTTCTTC.

The chain is built from TRBV7-2 and TRBJ2-7; 7 nucleotides align to TRBD1. Germline values: CDR1 SGHTA, CDR2 FQGNSA. The CDR3 length is 14 residues. V gave up 2 bases and J gave up 3 bases; unmatched junction bases: 4. Here the CDR3 reads CASSLSSGGYEQYF. CDR3 DNA sequence: TGTGCCAGCAGCTTATCTTCAGGGGGCTACGAGCAGTACTTC.

The genes are TRBV5-4 and TRBJ2-3; D is possibly TRBD2 (6 bases). Germline V gene data show CDR1 as SGHNT and CDR2 as YYREEE (reference sequence). V was trimmed by 2 bases and J by 1 base, leaving 8 bases between them. The CDR3 covers 14 residues. The CDR3 region is CASSLPSGTDTQYF. The CDR3 DNA is TGTGCCAGCAGCTTACCTAGCGGCACAGATACGCAGTATTTT.

The V call is TRBV7-2, the J call TRBJ1-2; 8 bases align to TRBD1. Germline V gene data show CDR1 as SGHTA and CDR2 as FQGNSA. The trim removed 5 bases at V and 7 bases at J, leaving 12 bases unmatched. There are 15 residues in the CDR3. The CDR3 DNA sequence: TGTGCCAGCAGCCGGAAGGGTCAGGGGGCGGGTGGCTACACCTTC. Translated, it gives CASSRKGQGAGGYTF.

This chain joins TRBV7-2 and TRBJ1-5; D is ambiguous. Trimming shortened V by 1 base and J by 4 bases, and 8 bases separated the two germline ends. This CDR3 spans 14 amino acids. Germline values: CDR1 SGHTA, CDR2 FQGNSA. The CDR3 DNA reads TGTGCCAGCAGCTTAGGAAGTCCAAATCAGCCCCAGCATTTT. The encoded protein is CASSLGSPNQPQHF.

CDR3 sequence reads: CASSQGIGFGTQYF. The CDR3 nucleotides are TGTGCCAGCAGCCAAGGTATCGGCTTCGGGACCCAGTACTTC. This rearrangement joins TRBV4-2 to TRBJ2-5; no clear D. The V and J ends lost 1 base and 7 bases respectively, with 13 bases between them. There are 14 residues in the CDR3. The V gene's germline CDR1 is LGHNA and CDR2 YNFKEQ.

The chain has TRBV5-5 and TRBJ2-7; D call uncertain. Trimming shortened V by 4 bases and J by 1 base, and 3 bases separated the two germline ends. Germline CDR1 reads SGHKS; CDR2 reads YYEKEE (reference sequence). The CDR3 covers 11 residues. CDR3 amino acids: CASSRSYEQYF. CDR3 coding DNA: TGTGCCAGCAGCCGTTCCTACGAGCAGTACTTC. Based on the CDR3 plus reference TRBV5-5 and TRBJ2-7, the full variable domain is DAGVTQSPTHLIKTRGQQVTLRCSPISGHKSVSWYQQVLGQGPQFIFQYYEKEERGRGNFPDRFSARQFPNYSSELNVNALLLGDSALYLCASSRSYEQYFGPGTRLTVT.

The rearrangement joins TRBV7-9 to TRBJ2-5, with TRBD2 as a possible D gene (6 bases). Trimming pared 5 bases from V and 5 bases from J, leaving 15 bases between. Germline lookup yields CDR1 SEHNR and CDR2 FQNEAQ (reference sequence). The CDR3 runs 14 residues. The CDR3 nucleotides are TGTGCCAGCAGCCGTAGGGAGGCCGGGGAGACCCAGTACTTC. Protein sequence: CASSRREAGETQYF.

The V gene is TRBV6-1, the J gene TRBJ2-3; 8 nucleotides line up with TRBD1. With V trimmed by 1 base and J by 8 bases, 11 bases remained unmatched. From germline, CDR1 is MNHNS and CDR2 SASEGT. This CDR3 spans 16 amino acids. CDR3 protein: CASSEGEDRVSGTQYF. The CDR3 bases are TGTGCCAGCAGTGAAGGCGAGGACAGGGTCTCAGGTACGCAGTATTTT.

This chain joins TRBV6-6 and TRBJ1-2; D not resolved. The CDR3 loop spans 16 amino acids. CDR1 is MNHNY, CDR2 SVGAGI, per germline (reference sequence). The ends were cut back, 0 bases at V and 4 bases at J, with 15 bases in the middle. DNA for the CDR3: TGTGCCAGCAGTTACTCCGGACTTGACCGGGGCTATGGCTACACCTTC. This codes for CASSYSGLDRGYGYTF.

J is TRBJ2-4 and V is TRBV28; D not resolved. The CDR3 is made up of 13 amino acids. The V gene lost 6 bases and the J gene lost 0 bases, with 6 bases spanning the gap. Germline V lookup: CDR1 MDHEN, CDR2 SYDVKM. The CDR3 region has the DNA TGTGCCAGCAGACAACTAGCCAAAAACATTCAGTACTTC. Its translation: CASRQLAKNIQYF.

The rearrangement joins TRBV6-6 to TRBJ1-3; the match to TRBD1 covers 7 bases. Germline loops: CDR1 MNHNY, CDR2 SVGAGI (reference sequence). The J segment lost 0 bases and the V segment lost 11 bases, leaving 4 bases of the junction unmatched. The CDR3 is made up of 13 amino acids. The CDR3: CAYRDSSGNTIYF. CDR3 coding DNA: TGTGCCTACCGGGACAGCTCTGGAAACACCATATATTTT.

The V call is TRBV18, the J call TRBJ2-4; D perhaps matches TRBD1 (6 bases). Per the germline V gene, CDR1 is KGHSH and CDR2 is LQKENI. CDR3 length equals 15 residues. Deletions cut 3 bases from V and 9 bases from J, with 18 bases between. The CDR3 nucleotides are TGTGCCAGCTCACCTTTAGGTCCACAGGGAAGCATTCAGTACTTC. Its translation: CASSPLGPQGSIQYF.

The chain is built from TRBV10-3 and TRBJ1-5; 7 nucleotides match TRBD1. CDR3 size: 16 residues. Germline CDR1 is ENHRY and CDR2 is SYGVKD. Trimming at V came to 0 bases and at J to 3 bases, leaving 5 bases not matched to a gene. The CDR3 here is CAISESNRGFNQPQHF. CDR3 in DNA: TGTGCCATCAGTGAGTCGAACAGGGGTTTCAATCAGCCCCAGCATTTT.

The chain joins TRBV5-4 to TRBJ2-7, with D hard to call. This CDR3 region has 12 residues. The V end lost 0 bases, the J end lost 5 bases, and 6 bases lay between the germline ends. Germline V gene data show CDR1 as SGHNT and CDR2 as YYREEE (reference sequence). The CDR3 is CASSLAPHEQYF. CDR3 sequence (DNA): TGTGCCAGCAGCTTGGCCCCTCACGAGCAGTACTTC.

This clone was seen a handful of times. This sequence joins TRBV30 and TRBJ1-1, with D hard to call. Trimming took 0 bases from V and 0 from J, leaving 5 bases between them. Looked up from germline, CDR1 is GTSNPN and CDR2 is SVGIG (reference sequence). This CDR3 has 13 residues. CDR3 in DNA: TGTGCCTGGAGTGTAGTGATGAACACTGAAGCTTTCTTT. Encoded protein: CAWSVVMNTEAFF.

This chain links TRBV4-2 with TRBJ2-7; 14 nucleotides agree with TRBD2. V lost 4 bases and J lost 7; bases outside the gene matches: 9. CDR1 and CDR2 from the germline V gene are LGHNA and YNFKEQ. The CDR3 totals 16 residues. The CDR3 sequence is CASSLRGGLAGDEQYF. DNA for the CDR3: TGTGCCAGCAGCCTGCGCGGGGGACTAGCGGGAGATGAGCAGTACTTC.

This chain joins TRBV27 and TRBJ2-7; 7 bases are a match to TRBD1. V was clipped by 3 bases and J by 1 base; unmatched bases: 3. CDR3 length equals 14 residues. CDR1 MNHEY and CDR2 SMNVEV come from the germline V gene (reference sequence). The CDR3 region has the DNA TGTGCCAGCAGTTTTACAGGGGTTTCCTACGAGCAGTACTTC. Translation gives CASSFTGVSYEQYF.

Note on this clone: A much larger clonotype is one base distant, so this may be a read error. The V gene is TRBV27, the J gene TRBJ2-2, with a possible D match to TRBD1 (6 bases). Germline-derived CDR1 and CDR2 are MNHEY and SMNVEV (reference sequence). V was shortened by 2 bases and J by 5 bases, with 12 bases between the two germline ends. The CDR3 contains 15 residues. This chain's CDR3 is CASSLRAGETGELFF. The DNA for the CDR3 is TGTGCCAGCAGTTTACGGGCAGGGGAGACCGGGGAGCTGTTTTTT.

The rearrangement joins TRBV19 to TRBJ2-7; 8 nucleotides line up with TRBD1. This CDR3 comprises 15 residues. The ends lost 6 bases at V and 6 bases at J; junction bases unmatched: 13. CDR1 is LNHDA and CDR2 is SQIVND in the germline V gene (reference sequence). This CDR3 is CASSWTGPFRSEQYF. The DNA of the CDR3 is TGTGCCAGTAGCTGGACAGGGCCTTTTAGGAGCGAGCAGTACTTC.

The J gene is TRBJ2-3, the V gene TRBV9, with TRBD2 identical over 14 bases. The ends lost 3 bases at V and 3 bases at J; junction bases unmatched: 3. Germline V gene lookup returns CDR1 SGDLS and CDR2 YYNGEE. The CDR3 is 16 amino acids. CDR3 in DNA: TGTGCCAGCAGCGGGGGACTAGCGGGAGTGACAGATACGCAGTATTTT. Its protein is CASSGGLAGVTDTQYF.

The chain joins TRBV6-6 to TRBJ2-7; TRBD1 is a possible D gene (5 bases). The CDR3 loop spans 14 amino acids. Trimming removed 6 bases at V and 3 bases at J, with 15 bases between. Germline lookup yields CDR1 MNHNY and CDR2 SVGAGI (reference sequence). CDR3 nucleotide sequence: TGTGCCAGCAGGCTACAGGAGAGAGGCTACGAGCAGTACTTC. This gives the protein CASRLQERGYEQYF.

Points on this clone: Other DNA sequences within the sample encode an identical CDR3. The chain carries TRBV7-2 and TRBJ2-3; 9 nucleotides line up with TRBD2. CDR3 size: 15 residues. Germline CDR1 SGHTA, CDR2 FQGNSA. Trimming removed 1 base from V and 1 base from J; junction bases left unmatched: 0. CDR3 protein: CASSLVAGGTDTQYF. CDR3 nucleotides: TGTGCCAGCAGCTTAGTAGCGGGAGGCACAGATACGCAGTATTTT.

V gene TRBV6-5 combines with J gene TRBJ1-1, with TRBD1 as a possible D gene (5 bases). CDR1 and CDR2 (germline): MNHEY, SVGAGI. The CDR3 length is 14 residues. The V and J ends lost 4 bases and 5 bases respectively, with 14 bases between them. CDR3 in amino acids: CASSSWEGRTEAFF. The CDR3 coding sequence is TGTGCCAGCAGTTCTTGGGAGGGGAGGACTGAAGCTTTCTTT.

This chain links TRBV7-2 with TRBJ2-5; unclear D gene. Near its end, the DNA agrees better with TRBJ2-7, so the J call may be wrong. The CDR3 length is 13 residues. Germline lookup yields CDR1 SGHTA and CDR2 FQGNSA. The CDR3 is CASSLADPYEQYF. For the CDR3, the DNA is TGTGCCAGCAGCTTAGCGGACCCCTACGAGCAGTACTTC.

CDR3 sequence: CASSFQTGLVRNEQYF. In DNA form, the CDR3 reads TGTGCCAGCAGCTTCCAGACGGGACTAGTAAGGAACGAGCAGTACTTC. The chain joins TRBV7-9 to TRBJ2-7; 8 bases agree with TRBD2. Germline-derived CDR1 and CDR2 are SEHNR and FQNEAQ (reference sequence). This CDR3 has 16 amino acids. Trimming cost V 3 bases and J 5 bases; bases outside gene matches: 12. Drawing the rest from reference TRBV7-9 and TRBJ2-7, the complete variable domain is DTGVSQNPRHKITKRGQNVTFRCDPISEHNRLYWYRQTLGQGPEFLTYFQNEAQLEKSRLLSDRFSAERPKGSFSTLEIQRTEQGDSAMYLCASSFQTGLVRNEQYFGPGTRLTVT.

This clone came up once. Its ends do not fully match the called genes, so a read error is possible. The V gene is TRBV7-9, the J gene TRBJ2-5; 10 bases fit TRBD2. The CDR3 is made up of 14 amino acids. Looked up from germline, CDR1 is SEHNR and CDR2 is FQNEAQ (reference sequence). CDR3: CASSLAGVRETQYF. CDR3 nucleotide sequence: TGTGCCAGCAGCCTAGCGGGAGTGAGGGAGACCCAGTACTTC.